What follows describes a single TCR beta chain. The antigen remains unidentified. The data were taken from a study of OX40 agonist ivuxolimab in advanced cancers. Study-wide points: Patients who responded partially at 0.1-3.0 mg/kg showed clonal expansion ranking among the lowest.

The CDR3 runs to 13 residues. V lost 1 base, J lost 8 bases, and 11 bases lay in between. Germline-derived CDR1 and CDR2 are SQVTM and ANQGSEA. Using immunoSEQ multiplex PCR, the repertoire was profiled, and TCRdb retains in-frame clones only, with some absent. The table lists about 74,000 clones, roughly 80% of them singletons. This TCR was recovered from an adult with an advanced solid tumor such as melanoma, head and neck, liver or kidney cancer. Sequencing was performed on CD4+ or CD8+ T cells sorted from blood, taken in a trial of the OX40 agonist ivuxolimab. The chain employs TRBV29-1 and TRBJ2-2, with D possibly matching TRBD1 (5 bases). This CDR3 reads CSVEVGRAGELFF. DNA for the CDR3: TGCAGCGTTGAAGTCGGCAGGGCGGGGGAGCTGTTTTTT.